This is a list of T cell receptor beta chains from one sample in a study of sequential checkpoint blockade in melanoma. TCRdb keeps only in-frame clones here, not all; method: immunoSEQ multiplex PCR. The table has about 20,000 clones, 73% seen once; the top ten hold roughly 22%. Sequenced material: CD8+ T cells sorted from blood (inferred from file names), taken from a patient given nivolumab and ipilimumab in sequence. These receptors came from a human donor with melanoma. The CDR3 runs from the conserved cysteine through the conserved F or W. The D gene is left open where the match is weak. Size is omitted from some rows. Given values are once, few, many or a class for expanded clones.

>TRBV7-7|once|TRBJ1-1|-
CASSLDQGTEAFF
TGTGCTAGCAGCTTAGACCAGGGCACTGAAGCTTTCTTT
>TRBV6-4|-|TRBJ2-3|TRBD2
CASSSGRAFRTDTQYF
TGTGCCAGCAGTAGCGGGAGGGCCTTCCGGACAGATACGCAGTATTTT
>TRBV28|-|TRBJ2-7|-
CASSFASSRGTGTYEQYF
TGTGCCAGCAGTTTTGCGAGCTCCCGGGGGACTGGAACCTACGAGCAGTACTTC
>TRBV6-5|-|TRBJ2-7|-
CASSYFSPAVGEQYF
TGTGCCAGCAGTTACTTCTCTCCGGCGGTCGGTGAGCAGTACTTC
>TRBV7-2|once|TRBJ2-7|-
CASSLDRAGGTYEQYF
TGTGCCAGCAGCTTAGATCGGGCCGGAGGCACCTACGAGCAGTACTTC
>TRBV28|-|TRBJ1-3|TRBD1
CASSTPRQGGISGNTIYF
TGTGCCAGCAGTACCCCGAGACAGGGGGGAATTTCTGGAAACACCATATATTTT
>TRBV5-1|-|TRBJ1-1|-
CASSFPGTLNTEAFF
TGCGCCAGCAGCTTTCCCGGGACACTTAACACTGAAGCTTTCTTT
>TRBV11-2|-|TRBJ1-2|TRBD1
CASSPPDRALLDLYGYTF
TGTGCCAGCAGCCCACCGGACAGGGCCCTCCTTGATCTCTATGGCTACACCTTC
>TRBV30|-|TRBJ1-1|-
CAWNILNTEAFF
TGTGCCTGGAATATCCTGAACACTGAAGCTTTCTTT
>TRBV5-6|-|TRBJ1-2|-
CASSFRSGVYGYTF
TGTGCCAGCAGCTTCCGTAGTGGAGTTTATGGCTACACCTTC
>TRBV6-5|-|TRBJ2-7|TRBD2
CASSSPKRGAYEQYF
TGTGCCAGCAGTTCGCCGAAGCGGGGGGCCTACGAGCAGTACTTC
>TRBV28|-|TRBJ1-1|-
CASSTPYRENTEAFF
TGTGCCAGCAGTACACCCTACAGGGAGAACACTGAAGCTTTCTTT
>TRBV5-6|-|TRBJ2-2|TRBD1
CASSYGTGDPGELFF
TGTGCCAGCAGCTACGGGACAGGGGACCCCGGGGAGCTGTTTTTT
>TRBV7-9|-|TRBJ1-1|TRBD1
CASSHRTGTMNTEAFF
TGTGCCAGCAGCCACCGGACAGGGACTATGAACACTGAAGCTTTCTTT
>TRBV7-2|once|TRBJ2-7|-
CASSLEWGDLEQYF
TGTGCCAGCAGCTTAGAGTGGGGGGATCTCGAGCAGTACTTC
>TRBV13|-|TRBJ1-1|-
CASGAGLRRGTEAFF
TGTGCCAGCGGCGCGGGTCTCCGCCGGGGCACTGAAGCTTTCTTT
>TRBV7-9|once|TRBJ2-7|-
CASSPSTSREQYF
TGTGCCAGCAGCCCGAGTACCTCGAGGGAGCAGTACTTC
>TRBV28|-|TRBJ1-1|-
CASSLRRNTEAFF
TGTGCCAGCAGTTTACGCAGGAACACTGAAGCTTTCTTT
>TRBV9|-|TRBJ1-6|TRBD1
CASSVGGQGNPPLHF
TGTGCCAGCAGCGTAGGGGGACAGGGGAATCCACCCCTCCACTTT
>TRBV6-5|-|TRBJ1-1|-
CASSYSRLMNTEAFF
TGTGCCAGCAGTTACTCGAGGCTGATGAACACTGAAGCTTTCTTT
>TRBV4-3|-|TRBJ2-1|TRBD2
CASSQQEGLTYNEQFF
TGCGCCAGCAGCCAACAAGAGGGACTAACCTACAATGAGCAGTTCTTC
>TRBV4-3|-|TRBJ2-7|TRBD2
CASSQAGGLGEQYF
TGCGCCAGCAGCCAAGCGGGAGGGCTTGGAGAGCAGTACTTC
>TRBV29-1|few|TRBJ2-2|TRBD1
CSVEEIRGTGEAGELFF
TGCAGCGTTGAAGAAATCCGCGGGACAGGGGAAGCCGGGGAGCTGTTTTTT
>TRBV28|-|TRBJ1-5|TRBD1
CASRDRGSNQPQHF
TGTGCCAGCCGGGACAGGGGTAGCAATCAGCCCCAGCATTTT
>TRBV14|-|TRBJ2-1|TRBD1
CASSYRTGGSYNEQFF
TGTGCCAGCAGCTACCGGACAGGGGGCTCCTACAATGAGCAGTTCTTC
>TRBV7-9|-|TRBJ1-4|-
CASSWVGGGATNEKLFF
TGTGCCAGCAGCTGGGTGGGAGGGGGAGCAACTAATGAAAAACTGTTTTTT
>TRBV28|once|TRBJ2-7|TRBD1
CASSLGTGGNEQYF
TGTGCCAGCAGTTTAGGGACAGGGGGCAACGAGCAGTACTTC
>TRBV28|-|TRBJ2-2|TRBD1
CASSGTGVWNTGELFF
TGTGCCAGCAGTGGGACAGGGGTCTGGAACACCGGGGAGCTGTTTTTT
>TRBV4-1|-|TRBJ2-7|TRBD2
CASSQDSGGYYEQYF
TGCGCCAGCAGCCAAGACAGCGGGGGTTACTACGAGCAGTACTTC
>TRBV2|-|TRBJ1-4|-
CASSETRRVYPEKLFF
TGTGCCAGCAGTGAAACGCGGAGGGTCTATCCTGAAAAACTGTTTTTT
>TRBV6-1|-|TRBJ1-5|TRBD1
CASSEWDRTLNQPQHF
TGTGCCAGCAGTGAATGGGACAGGACCCTCAATCAGCCCCAGCATTTT
>TRBV5-5|-|TRBJ1-4|-
CASSLPGDEKLFF
TGTGCCAGCAGCTTACCAGGGGATGAAAAACTGTTTTTT
>TRBV13|few|TRBJ1-2|TRBD1
CASSGTGGYGYTF
TGTGCCAGCTCCGGGACAGGGGGATATGGCTACACCTTC
>TRBV27|medium-sized|TRBJ2-1|-
CASSLLRSYNEQFF
TGTGCCAGCAGTTTACTGCGCTCCTACAATGAGCAGTTCTTC
>TRBV7-8|-|TRBJ1-2|-
CASSLVAGTDYGYTF
TGTGCCAGCAGCTTAGTTGCCGGTACCGACTATGGCTACACCTTC
>TRBV10-2|-|TRBJ2-1|TRBD2
CASSLAVPYNEQFF
TGCGCCAGCAGTCTAGCGGTCCCCTACAATGAGCAGTTCTTC
>TRBV2|once|TRBJ1-1|TRBD1
CASAWNRDRGSQAFF
TGTGCCAGCGCCTGGAACCGGGACAGGGGTTCGCAAGCTTTCTTT
>TRBV5-4|few|TRBJ2-7|TRBD1
CASSPGQGDTDEQYF
TGTGCCAGCAGCCCAGGACAGGGGGATACAGACGAGCAGTACTTC
>TRBV27|few|TRBJ2-1|TRBD1
CASSFSWTGYNEQFF
TGTGCCAGCAGTTTTTCATGGACAGGCTACAATGAGCAGTTCTTC
>TRBV7-9|-|TRBJ2-2|-
CASSPPRGQNTGELFF
TGTGCCAGCAGCCCCCCGCGAGGGCAGAACACCGGGGAGCTGTTTTTT
>TRBV5-6|-|TRBJ2-7|TRBD1
CASSPGTGTYEQYF
TGTGCCAGCAGCCCAGGGACAGGCACCTACGAGCAGTACTTC